This T cell receptor beta chain came from a study of T cells in Graves' hyperthyroidism and ophthalmopathy. Study-level points and caveats: A 13 V-J model separated ophthalmopathy from stable hyperthyroidism. Among clonotypes expanded in thyroid above 0.001, most were also found in blood.

V gave up 6 bases and J gave up 5 bases, with 14 bases separating them. This CDR3 is built from 13 residues. Germline V gene data show CDR1 as SNHLY and CDR2 as FYNNEI. Ten or more counts support this clonotype. The antigen remains undetermined. The CDR3 regions of TCR beta were amplified from RNA transcripts. An initial round of RT-PCR targeting the TCR CDR3 relied on the HTBI primer set. TCRdb recomputed calls from the multiplex PCR reads with MiXCR, one row per CDR3 protein. The table records 380,000 or so distinct CDR3 sequences, 19% of them present only once. Not enrolled were patients with uncontrolled infection, other autoimmune disease, pregnancy or lactation.

The clonotype comes from a woman in her late teens or twenties with Graves' hyperthyroidism. The sample consisted of blood. The chain carries TRBV2 and TRBJ2-7; either TRBD1 or TRBD2 may fit D (5 bases each). In nucleotides, the CDR3 is TGTGCCAGCAGCCGAGGGTTAGGGGACGAGCAGTACTTC. This encodes CASSRGLGDEQYF. Full variable domain (missing parts from reference TRBV2 and TRBJ2-7): EPEVTQTPSHQVTQMGQEVILRCVPISNHLYFYWYRQILGQKVEFLVSFYNNEISEKSEIFDDQFSVERPDGSNFTLKIRSTKLEDSAMYFCASSRGLGDEQYFGPGTRLTVT.